This T cell receptor beta chain is drawn from a study of early T cells in non-severe SARS-CoV-2 infection. Study findings and constraints: Anti-spike CD8 responses were favored in VDJdb matching, and private and CD4 specificities were missed.

Unique molecular identifiers were attached to individual cDNA molecules. A single record per CDR3 protein comes from TCRdb applying MiXCR to the 5' RACE reads. The sample has 100,000 to 150,000 distinct CDR3 sequences; under 15% are singletons. This clonotype was observed a handful of times. The antigen is not known. Germline assignment: CDR1 MNHNS and CDR2 SASEGT. J gave up 4 bases and V 6 bases, and 5 bases lay outside the gene matches. The CDR3 consists of 13 residues. This TCR was recovered from an adult who was a healthcare worker with PCR-confirmed SARS-CoV-2 infection or an uninfected control (not recorded which). Input material: whole blood. This chain uses TRBV6-1 with TRBJ2-7, with 8 bases that match TRBD2. The CDR3 DNA reads TGTGCCAGCAGGGCGAGCGGGGGATACGAGCAGTACTTC. Encoded protein: CASRASGGYEQYF.